Following are 28 T cell receptor beta chains from one sample sequenced in a study of blood T cell repertoires in COVID-19. TCRdb's copy holds only in-frame clones and misses some; the assay was immunoSEQ multiplex PCR. The sample has some 150,000 clones; roughly 80% are singletons. The source material was PBMCs or T cells enriched from blood (not recorded which). The receptors originated from a middle-aged woman who had recovered from COVID-19.

This clone was counted a single time. The chain recombines TRBV9 with TRBJ2-1; 10 bases align to TRBD2. The CDR3 loop spans 17 amino acids. The germline V gene encodes CDR1 SGDLS and CDR2 YYNGEE. The junction had 9 bases not matched to a gene; V was cut back by 3 bases and J by 3 bases. Written as DNA, the CDR3 is TGTGCCAGCAGCGACGGTAGCGGGGGGCAGAACTACAATGAGCAGTTCTTC. Translating gives CASSDGSGGQNYNEQFF.

This rearrangement joins TRBV28 to TRBJ1-4; TRBD1 matches at 10 bases. V lost 5 bases and J lost 5; bases outside the gene matches: 5. The CDR3 is made up of 15 amino acids. CDR1 and CDR2 (germline): MDHEN, SYDVKM. The CDR3 nucleotides read TGTGCCAGCAGTCAGGACAGGGGGGGGAATGAAAAACTGTTTTTT. The encoded protein is CASSQDRGGNEKLFF.

This clone was observed a few times. The J gene is TRBJ2-7, the V gene TRBV7-8; a weak D match, TRBD2 (6 bases). The CDR3 is 15 amino acids. V was pared by 5 bases and J by 3 bases, with 17 bases between. The germline V gene has CDR1 SGHVS and CDR2 FQNEAQ. The CDR3 coding sequence is TGTGCCAGCAGCCCCCGTCGTAACGGGGGCTACGAGCAGTACTTC. Amino acids: CASSPRRNGGYEQYF. Filled out from reference TRBV7-8 and TRBJ2-7, the complete variable domain reads GAGVSQSPRYKVAKRGQDVALRCDPISGHVSLFWYQQALGQGPEFLTYFQNEAQLDKSGLPSDRFFAERPEGSVSTLKIQRTQQEDSAVYLCASSPRRNGGYEQYFGPGTRLTVT.

This chain's CDR3 is CASSLGKTNRGTDTQYF. The CDR3 DNA reads as TGTGCCAGCAGCTTAGGAAAGACCAACCGGGGGACAGATACGCAGTATTTT. The rearrangement uses TRBV7-9 and TRBJ2-3; tentative D call: TRBD2 (6 bases). The germline V gene has CDR1 SEHNR and CDR2 FQNEAQ (reference sequence). Trimming stripped 1 base from V and 3 bases from J, with 17 bases between. The CDR3 contains 17 residues.

A single count supports this clone. CDR3 sequence reads: CASSLVPEAGDQETQYF. The CDR3 DNA sequence: TGCGCCAGCAGCTTGGTTCCAGAGGCGGGGGACCAAGAGACCCAGTACTTC. J is TRBJ2-5 and V is TRBV5-1; 7 bases agree with TRBD2. Germline-derived CDR1 and CDR2 are SGHRS and YFSETQ. The J segment lost 0 bases and the V segment lost 0 bases, leaving 8 bases of the junction unmatched. The CDR3 loop spans 17 amino acids.

J is TRBJ1-1 and V is TRBV19, with TRBD1 identical over 7 bases. This CDR3 region has 14 residues. The ends lost 7 bases at V and 4 bases at J; junction bases unmatched: 9. Germline loops: CDR1 LNHDA, CDR2 SQIVND (reference sequence). The CDR3 protein is CASKEQGGGTEAFF. Written as DNA, the CDR3 is TGTGCCAGTAAGGAGCAGGGGGGCGGCACTGAAGCTTTCTTT.

The chain combines TRBV7-9 with TRBJ2-1, with 14 nucleotides matching TRBD2. The CDR3 loop spans 16 amino acids. J was trimmed by 10 bases and V by 6 bases; bases with no gene match: 11. CDR1 is SEHNR, CDR2 FQNEAQ, per germline (reference sequence). CDR3 sequence reads: CASRGVGLAGEFEQFF. CDR3 DNA: TGTGCCAGCAGGGGGGTGGGACTAGCGGGAGAATTCGAGCAGTTCTTC.

This clone occurred a few times. The J gene is TRBJ2-7, the V gene TRBV19, with TRBD2 identical over 7 bases. This CDR3 spans 10 amino acids. Per germline, CDR1 LNHDA and CDR2 SQIVND (reference sequence). CDR3 sequence reads: CASSMAGVNV. CDR3 bases: TGTGCCAGTAGTATGGCGGGAGTCAATGTC.

CDR3: CASSLAGNSGANVLTF. In DNA, the CDR3 is TGCGCCAGCAGCTTGGCAGGGAATTCTGGGGCCAACGTCCTGACTTTC. V usage is TRBV5-1 and J usage is TRBJ2-6; D is perhaps TRBD1 (5 bases). The CDR3 is 16 amino acids. Trimming pared 0 bases from V and 1 base from J, leaving 8 bases between. Germline CDR1 and CDR2: SGHRS and YFSETQ.

The chain recombines TRBV29-1 with TRBJ1-3; D is undetermined. Trimming removed 4 bases from V and 0 bases from J, with 7 bases in between. CDR1 SQVTM and CDR2 ANQGSEA come from the germline V gene. This CDR3 spans 13 amino acids. The CDR3 reads CSVVKSSGNTIYF. CDR3 in DNA: TGCAGCGTTGTTAAGAGCTCTGGAAACACCATATATTTT.

This clone was observed a single time. The chain joins TRBV13 to TRBJ2-7; 10 bases agree with TRBD2. The ends lost 5 bases at V and 5 bases at J; junction bases unmatched: 9. CDR1 is PRHDT, CDR2 FYEKMQ, per germline (reference sequence). This CDR3 comprises 15 residues. The DNA of the CDR3 is TGTGCCAGCAGCCTAGCGGGGGTACCTTGGAACGAGCAGTACTTC. Its protein product is CASSLAGVPWNEQYF. Using reference TRBV13 and TRBJ2-7 for the parts outside the CDR3, the full variable domain is AAGVIQSPRHLIKEKRETATLKCYPIPRHDTVYWYQQGPGQDPQFLISFYEKMQSDKGSIPDRFSAQQFSDYHSELNMSSLELGDSALYFCASSLAGVPWNEQYFGPGTRLTVT.

V is TRBV9 and J is TRBJ1-1; D gene uncertain. The germline gives CDR1 SGDLS, CDR2 YYNGEE. V lost 0 bases and J lost 4, with 10 bases in between. The CDR3 loop spans 14 amino acids. The CDR3 protein is CASSVGQASTEAFF. CDR3 bases: TGTGCCAGCAGCGTAGGCCAGGCGAGCACTGAAGCTTTCTTT. Drawing the rest from reference TRBV9 and TRBJ1-1, the complete variable domain is DSGVTQTPKHLITATGQRVTLRCSPRSGDLSVYWYQQSLDQGLQFLIQYYNGEERAKGNILERFSAQQFPDLHSELNLSSLELGDSALYFCASSVGQASTEAFFGQGTRLTVV.

This clone showed up just once. V is TRBV2 and J is TRBJ2-1, with D tentatively TRBD1 (5 bases). This CDR3 has 12 residues. V lost 6 bases to trimming and J lost 10 bases, with 13 bases between them. Germline V gene data show CDR1 as SNHLY and CDR2 as FYNNEI. In DNA, the CDR3 is TGTGCCAGCAGGGACAACACACGAGAGCAGTTCTTC. This sequence encodes CASRDNTREQFF.

The rearrangement joins TRBV18 to TRBJ2-5; D not certain. The V end lost 2 bases, the J end lost 5 bases, and 6 bases lay between the germline ends. The germline CDR1 and CDR2 sequences are KGHSH and LQKENI. This CDR3 comprises 12 residues. CDR3 DNA sequence: TGTGCCAGCTCACCATCCCCGGAGACCCAGTACTTC. Translated, it gives CASSPSPETQYF.

The V and J genes are TRBV12-3 or TRBV12-4 and TRBJ1-6; the D is unclear. The CDR3 covers 13 residues. Trimming stripped 7 bases from V and 4 bases from J, with 8 bases between. The CDR3 loop is CASTYRYNSPLHF. CDR3 nucleotide sequence: TGTGCCAGCACCTACAGATATAATTCACCCCTCCACTTT.

This clone was counted a few times. The J gene is TRBJ1-5, the V gene TRBV2; D call uncertain. The germline gives CDR1 SNHLY, CDR2 FYNNEI. Trimming cost V 2 bases and J 5 bases, with 16 bases left between them. The CDR3 is made up of 16 amino acids. The CDR3 is CASSEQVFSGDQPQHF. The CDR3 DNA reads TGTGCCAGCAGTGAACAGGTTTTCTCCGGCGATCAGCCCCAGCATTTT. Supplemented by reference TRBV2 and TRBJ1-5, the full variable domain reads EPEVTQTPSHQVTQMGQEVILRCVPISNHLYFYWYRQILGQKVEFLVSFYNNEISEKSEIFDDQFSVERPDGSNFTLKIRSTKLEDSAMYFCASSEQVFSGDQPQHFGDGTRLSIL.

This rearrangement joins TRBV4-1 to TRBJ1-4; the match to TRBD1 covers 11 bases. Germline loops: CDR1 MGHRA, CDR2 YSYEKL. The CDR3 is 16 amino acids. J gave up 7 bases and V 0 bases, and 4 bases lay outside the gene matches. The DNA of the CDR3 is TGCGCCAGCAGCCAAGATTTGGGACAGGGGGGTGAAAAACTGTTTTTT. Translated, it gives CASSQDLGQGGEKLFF.

The gene calls are TRBV19 and TRBJ1-2, with 10 bases fitting TRBD1. The germline gives CDR1 LNHDA, CDR2 SQIVND (reference sequence). V dropped 4 bases and J dropped 4; count of bases not matched to a gene: 3. The CDR3 is 14 amino acids. This CDR3 is CASSTGTGAYGYTF. The CDR3 bases are TGTGCCAGTAGTACGGGGACAGGGGCCTATGGCTACACCTTC.

The rearrangement uses TRBV16 and TRBJ1-5; perhaps TRBD1 as D (5 bases). The CDR3 is made up of 13 amino acids. Germline CDR1 KGHSY, CDR2 FQNENV. V lost 7 bases and J lost 6, with 13 bases in between. CDR3 nucleotide sequence: TGTGCCAGCACCCCTGGGGCTTTTCAGCCCCAGCATTTT. Amino acids: CASTPGAFQPQHF.

This chain links TRBV4-1 with TRBJ2-1, with unresolved D. Germline CDR1 is MGHRA and CDR2 is YSYEKL. The CDR3 has 15 amino acids. Trimming cost V 0 bases and J 4 bases, with 10 bases left between them. As DNA, the CDR3 is TGCGCCAGCAGCCAAGATCCGACTGATTACAATGAGCAGTTCTTC. Residues: CASSQDPTDYNEQFF.

About this clone itself: Other DNA sequences within the sample encode an identical CDR3. J is TRBJ2-7 and V is TRBV4-1; the match to TRBD2 covers 11 bases. V lost 2 bases, J lost 4 bases, and 1 base stayed unmatched. The CDR3 contains 14 residues. CDR1 is MGHRA and CDR2 is YSYEKL in the germline V gene. The CDR3 sequence: CASSQIAGGYEQYF. In nucleotides, the CDR3 is TGCGCCAGCAGCCAAATAGCGGGAGGGTACGAGCAGTACTTC.

V gene TRBV5-1 combines with J gene TRBJ2-3; tentatively, D is TRBD2 (6 bases). Germline CDR1 is SGHRS and CDR2 is YFSETQ. Trimming pared 7 bases from V and 2 bases from J, leaving 17 bases between. The CDR3 covers 15 residues. The CDR3 region is CASQGAGTFTDTQYF. For the CDR3, the DNA is TGCGCCAGCCAAGGAGCCGGGACTTTCACAGATACGCAGTATTTT.

The chain employs TRBV13 and TRBJ2-5; 10 bases line up with TRBD2. CDR1 and CDR2 (germline): PRHDT, FYEKMQ (reference sequence). This CDR3 region has 14 residues. The V and J ends lost 5 bases and 3 bases, in that order; junction bases with no gene match: 3. Written as DNA, the CDR3 is TGTGCCAGCAGCCAAGGACTAGCGGAAGAGACCCAGTACTTC. Residues: CASSQGLAEETQYF.

V usage is TRBV20-1 and J usage is TRBJ2-2; D possibly corresponds to TRBD1 (6 bases). The germline CDR1 and CDR2 sequences are DFQATT and SNEGSKA (reference sequence). The CDR3 length is 14 residues. Trimming pared 3 bases from V and 3 bases from J, leaving 11 bases between. The CDR3 loop is CSASMGADTGELFF. The CDR3 region has the DNA TGCAGTGCTAGTATGGGGGCGGACACCGGGGAGCTGTTTTTT.

The chain joins TRBV5-8 to TRBJ1-2, with 7 bases identical to TRBD1. This CDR3 comprises 14 residues. V gave up 3 bases and J gave up 4 bases; unmatched junction bases: 6. CDR1 is SGHTS, CDR2 YDEGEE, per germline. For the CDR3, the DNA is TGTGCCAGCAGCTCCCCAGCAGGGGGCTATGGCTACACCTTC. Translated: CASSSPAGGYGYTF.

The count of this clone is one. The CDR3 loop reads CASGLPQGGMSYGYTF. Written as DNA, the CDR3 is TGTGCTAGTGGTTTGCCGCAGGGAGGCATGTCTTATGGCTACACCTTC. The rearrangement links TRBV12-5 to TRBJ1-2, with TRBD1 as a possible D gene (5 bases). Trimming pared 2 bases from V and 5 bases from J, leaving 18 bases between. The length of the CDR3 is 16 residues. Per the germline V gene, CDR1 is LGHNT and CDR2 is FRNRAP.

This chain connects TRBV6-5 to TRBJ1-5, with TRBD1 as a possible D gene (6 bases). V lost 5 bases and J 6 bases, leaving 17 bases between the germline ends. The CDR3 has 15 amino acids. Germline CDR1 reads MNHEY; CDR2 reads SVGAGI. The CDR3 DNA reads TGTGCCAGCAGTCTATTGCCAGGGGCCGGTCAGCCCCAGCATTTT. Protein sequence: CASSLLPGAGQPQHF.

This clone was found once. CDR3 residues: CASKQTDNSNQPQHF. CDR3 coding DNA: TGTGCCAGTAAGCAGACAGACAATAGCAATCAGCCCCAGCATTTT. The chain carries TRBV19 and TRBJ1-5; D is perhaps TRBD1 (5 bases). The germline V and J ends were trimmed by 7 bases and 0 bases, with 13 bases remaining between them. Germline V gene sequence: CDR1 LNHDA, CDR2 SQIVND (reference sequence). The CDR3 sequence is 15 residues long.